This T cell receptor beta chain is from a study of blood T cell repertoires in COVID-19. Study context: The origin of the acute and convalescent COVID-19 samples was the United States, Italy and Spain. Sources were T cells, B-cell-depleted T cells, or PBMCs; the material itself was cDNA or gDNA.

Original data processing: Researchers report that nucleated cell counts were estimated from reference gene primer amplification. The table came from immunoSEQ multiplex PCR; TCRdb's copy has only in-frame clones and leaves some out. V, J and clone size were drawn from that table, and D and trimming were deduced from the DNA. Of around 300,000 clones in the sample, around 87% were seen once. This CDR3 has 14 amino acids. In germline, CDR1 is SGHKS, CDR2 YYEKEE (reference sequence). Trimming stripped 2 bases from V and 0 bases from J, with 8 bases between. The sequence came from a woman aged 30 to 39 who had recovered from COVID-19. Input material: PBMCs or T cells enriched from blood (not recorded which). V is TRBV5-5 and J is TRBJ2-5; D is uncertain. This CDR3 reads CASSLLQNQETQYF. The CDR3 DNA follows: TGTGCCAGCAGCTTATTACAGAACCAAGAGACCCAGTACTTC.